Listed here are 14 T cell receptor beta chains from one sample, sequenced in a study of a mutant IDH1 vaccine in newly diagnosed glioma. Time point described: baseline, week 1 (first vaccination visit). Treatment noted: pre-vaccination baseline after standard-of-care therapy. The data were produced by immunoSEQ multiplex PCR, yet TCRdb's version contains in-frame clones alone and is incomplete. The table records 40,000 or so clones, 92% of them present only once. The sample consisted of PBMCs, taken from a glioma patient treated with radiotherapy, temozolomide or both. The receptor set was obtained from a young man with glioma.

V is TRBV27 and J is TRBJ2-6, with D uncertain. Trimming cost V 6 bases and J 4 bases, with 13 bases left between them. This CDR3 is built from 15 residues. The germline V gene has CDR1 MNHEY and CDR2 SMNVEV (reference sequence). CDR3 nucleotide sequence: TGTGCCAGCAGGCCGATTAGGGCAGGGGCCAACGTCCTGACTTTC. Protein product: CASRPIRAGANVLTF.

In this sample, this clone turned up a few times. CDR3 residues: CASSPEADSSYEQYF. The CDR3 nucleotides are TGTGCCAGCAGCCCTGAGGCGGACTCCTCCTACGAGCAGTACTTC. The chain links TRBV4-2 to TRBJ2-7; a possible D gene is TRBD2 (5 bases). The CDR3 sequence is 15 residues long. CDR1 is LGHNA, CDR2 YNFKEQ, per germline. Trimming took off 4 bases at V and 0 bases at J, with 13 bases between the two ends.

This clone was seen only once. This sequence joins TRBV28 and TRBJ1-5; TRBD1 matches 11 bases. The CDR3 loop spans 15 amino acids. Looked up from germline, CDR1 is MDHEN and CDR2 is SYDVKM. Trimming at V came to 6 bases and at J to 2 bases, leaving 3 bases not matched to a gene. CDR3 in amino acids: CASRGQGAGNQPQHF. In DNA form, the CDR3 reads TGTGCCAGCAGAGGACAGGGGGCTGGCAATCAGCCCCAGCATTTT.

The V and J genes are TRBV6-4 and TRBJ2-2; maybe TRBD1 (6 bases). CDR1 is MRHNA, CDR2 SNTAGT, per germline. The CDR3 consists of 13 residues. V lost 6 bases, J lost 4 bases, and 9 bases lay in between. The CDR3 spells CASSRDTTGELFF. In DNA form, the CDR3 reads TGTGCCAGCAGCCGGGACACCACCGGGGAGCTGTTTTTT.

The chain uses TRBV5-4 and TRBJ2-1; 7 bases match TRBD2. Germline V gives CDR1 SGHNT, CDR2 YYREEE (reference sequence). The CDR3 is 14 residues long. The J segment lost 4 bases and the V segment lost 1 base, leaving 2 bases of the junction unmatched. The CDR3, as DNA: TGTGCCAGCAGCTTGAGGCGGGAGTACAATGAGCAGTTCTTC. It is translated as CASSLRREYNEQFF.

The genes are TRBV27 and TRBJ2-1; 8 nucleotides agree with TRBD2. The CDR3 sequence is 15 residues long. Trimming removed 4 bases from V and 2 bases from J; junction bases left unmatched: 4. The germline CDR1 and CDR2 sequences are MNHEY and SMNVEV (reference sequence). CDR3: CASSSAGGTYNEQFF. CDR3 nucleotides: TGTGCCAGCAGTTCGGCGGGAGGTACCTACAATGAGCAGTTCTTC.

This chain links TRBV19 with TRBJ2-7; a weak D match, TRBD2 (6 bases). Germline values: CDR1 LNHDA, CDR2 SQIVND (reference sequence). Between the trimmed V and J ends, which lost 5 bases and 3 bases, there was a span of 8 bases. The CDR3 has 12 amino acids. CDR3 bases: TGTGCCAGTAGTGGGGGGTACTACGAGCAGTACTTC. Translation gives CASSGGYYEQYF.

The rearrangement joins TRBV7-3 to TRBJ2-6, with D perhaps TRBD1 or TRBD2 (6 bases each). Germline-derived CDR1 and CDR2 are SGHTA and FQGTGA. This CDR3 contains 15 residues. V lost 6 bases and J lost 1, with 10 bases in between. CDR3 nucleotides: TGTGCCAGCAGAGGAGGGGGATCTGGGGCCAACGTCCTGACTTTC. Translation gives CASRGGGSGANVLTF.

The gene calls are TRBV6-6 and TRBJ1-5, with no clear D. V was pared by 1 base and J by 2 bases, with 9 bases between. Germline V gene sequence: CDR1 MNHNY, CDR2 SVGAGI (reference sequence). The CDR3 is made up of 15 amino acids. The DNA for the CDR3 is TGTGCCAGCAGTTACTTGAGAAGTGGCAATCAGCCCCAGCATTTT. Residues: CASSYLRSGNQPQHF.

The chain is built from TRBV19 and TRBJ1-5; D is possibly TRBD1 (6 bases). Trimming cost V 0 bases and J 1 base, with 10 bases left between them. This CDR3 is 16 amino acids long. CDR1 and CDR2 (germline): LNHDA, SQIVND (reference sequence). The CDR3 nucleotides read TGTGCCAGTAGTATAGAGGGGGCGCTGAGCAATCAGCCCCAGCATTTT. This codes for CASSIEGALSNQPQHF.

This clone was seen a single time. CDR3 sequence reads: CASSESDSTEAFF. In DNA form, the CDR3 reads TGTGCCAGCAGTGAGAGTGACAGCACTGAAGCTTTCTTT. The chain is built from TRBV6-1 and TRBJ1-1; tentatively, D is TRBD1 (5 bases). The CDR3 is 13 residues long. Per the germline V gene, CDR1 is MNHNS and CDR2 is SASEGT. V was clipped by 3 bases and J by 4 bases, with 9 bases between them.

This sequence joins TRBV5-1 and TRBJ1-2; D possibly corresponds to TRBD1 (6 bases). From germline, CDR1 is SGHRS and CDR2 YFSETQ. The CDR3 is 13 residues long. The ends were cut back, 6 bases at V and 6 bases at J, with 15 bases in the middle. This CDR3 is CASTIGGNDGYTF. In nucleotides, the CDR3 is TGCGCCAGCACTATAGGGGGGAATGATGGCTACACCTTC.

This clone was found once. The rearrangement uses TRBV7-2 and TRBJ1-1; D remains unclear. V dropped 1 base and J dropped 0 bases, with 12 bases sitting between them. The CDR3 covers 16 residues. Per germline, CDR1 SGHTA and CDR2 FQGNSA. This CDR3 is CASSLGGPQMNTEAFF. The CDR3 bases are TGTGCCAGCAGCTTAGGAGGACCACAGATGAACACTGAAGCTTTCTTT.

CDR3: CASTGGWSQPQHF. The CDR3, as DNA: TGTGCCAGCACCGGGGGCTGGAGTCAGCCCCAGCATTTT. This chain joins TRBV7-8 and TRBJ1-5; possible D gene TRBD1, 6 bases. This CDR3 comprises 13 residues. Germline V lookup: CDR1 SGHVS, CDR2 FQNEAQ. V was cut by 7 bases and J by 6 bases, with 13 bases left in between.